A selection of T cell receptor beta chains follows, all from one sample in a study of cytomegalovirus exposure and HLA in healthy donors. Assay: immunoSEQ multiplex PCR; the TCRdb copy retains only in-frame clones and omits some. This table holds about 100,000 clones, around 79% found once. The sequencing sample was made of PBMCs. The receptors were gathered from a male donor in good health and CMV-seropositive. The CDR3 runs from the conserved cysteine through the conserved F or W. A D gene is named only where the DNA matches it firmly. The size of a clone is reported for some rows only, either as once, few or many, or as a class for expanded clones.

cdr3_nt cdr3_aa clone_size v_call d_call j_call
TGTGCCAGCAGTATACAGGGAACCTATAATTCACCCCTCCACTTT CASSIQGTYNSPLHF . TRBV6-5 . TRBJ1-6
TGTGCCAGCAGCTTGGTCAGGGACACCGACTATGGCTACACCTTC CASSLVRDTDYGYTF . TRBV5-6 . TRBJ1-2
TGTGCCAGCAGTCTGGGGACAGGGTACGAGCAGTACTTC CASSLGTGYEQYF few TRBV27 TRBD1 TRBJ2-7
TGCGCCAGCAGCTTGGCAGGACAGGGGTACTCCCTCCTCCACTTT CASSLAGQGYSLLHF . TRBV5-1 TRBD1 TRBJ1-6
TGTGCCAGCAGCTCCCCGGGGGGCAACACCGGGGAGCTGTTTTTT CASSSPGGNTGELFF . TRBV7-3 . TRBJ2-2
TGTGCCAGCAGTCGACAGGGAGGCACAGATACGCAGTATTTT CASSRQGGTDTQYF . TRBV2 TRBD1 TRBJ2-3
TGTGCCAGCAGCTTAGCGGGAGGGATCTCTGGGGCCAACGTCCTGACTTTC CASSLAGGISGANVLTF . TRBV7-2 TRBD2 TRBJ2-6
TGCGCCAGCAGCCCCGAGCAGACAGGAACAGACTCTGGGGCCAACGTCCTGACTTTC CASSPEQTGTDSGANVLTF . TRBV4-1 . TRBJ2-6
TGCGCCAGCAGCTTGGGCCAGCGTGAAGCTTTCTTT CASSLGQREAFF . TRBV5-1 . TRBJ1-1
TGTTCCAGCAGCTTAGATAGTGTGCCTTTCTTT CSSSLDSVPFF few TRBV7-9 . TRBJ1-1
TGCGCCAGCAGCTCTGGACTGACAAACTACGAGCAGTACTTC CASSSGLTNYEQYF . TRBV5-1 . TRBJ2-7
TGTGCCAGCAGCTTCGAACTGTCCTCTGGACAGGGACGCACTGAAGCTTTCTTT CASSFELSSGQGRTEAFF . TRBV5-4 TRBD1 TRBJ1-1
TGTGCCAGCAGTGCGGTAAACAGGAAGGAAGCTTTCTTT CASSAVNRKEAFF . TRBV2 . TRBJ1-1
TGTGCCAGCAGCTTAGAGGCAGGGGGCTCTGGCTACACCTTC CASSLEAGGSGYTF . TRBV7-8 TRBD1 TRBJ1-2
TGTGCCAGCTCACAGGGGGTGAACACTGAAGCTTTCTTT CASSQGVNTEAFF . TRBV18 . TRBJ1-1
TGTGCCAGCAGACAGGGGACCTATAATTCACCCCTCCACTTT CASRQGTYNSPLHF . TRBV28 TRBD1 TRBJ1-6
TGTGCCAGCAGCTCCGGGACAGCTGTACACGAGCAGTACTTC CASSSGTAVHEQYF . TRBV5-4 TRBD1 TRBJ2-7
TGTGCCAGCAGCTTATACACAGGTGGAGCTGGAAACACCATATATTTT CASSLYTGGAGNTIYF . TRBV11-3 . TRBJ1-3
TGTGCCAGCAGTTACTCGAGCAGGGATGCCTACGAGCAGTACTTC CASSYSSRDAYEQYF . TRBV6-5 . TRBJ2-7
TGTGCCACTCGGCTGAGCGACTCCTACAATGAGCAGTTCTTC CATRLSDSYNEQFF . TRBV10-3 . TRBJ2-1
TGTGCCAGCAGCTTGGGGCCTCGCCAATCCTACAATGAGCAGTTCTTC CASSLGPRQSYNEQFF . TRBV7-6 . TRBJ2-1
TGCGCCAGCAGCGCAATAGACAGGGGACCTTACAATGAGCAGTTCTTC CASSAIDRGPYNEQFF . TRBV5-1 TRBD1 TRBJ2-1
TGTGCCAGCAGCTCCGGACACGGCTATGGCTACACCTTC CASSSGHGYGYTF few TRBV11-2 . TRBJ1-2
TGCGCCAGCAGCTTGTCGGCAGGGGACACTGGCGAGCAGTACTTC CASSLSAGDTGEQYF . TRBV5-1 . TRBJ2-7
TGTGCCAGCAGCCCCCTCCGGACTAGCGGGGGGGACGCGAAGACCCAGTACTTC CASSPLRTSGGDAKTQYF . TRBV14 TRBD2 TRBJ2-5
TGTGCCAGCAGCCGAAACAGGAATCAGCCCCAGCATTTT CASSRNRNQPQHF . TRBV5-8 . TRBJ1-5
TGTGCCTGGAGTTGGACAGTGAACACCGGGGAGCTGTTTTTT CAWSWTVNTGELFF few TRBV30 . TRBJ2-2
TGTGCCAGCAGCTTAGCGCAGGGAATATCCACAGATACGCAGTATTTT CASSLAQGISTDTQYF few TRBV7-9 . TRBJ2-3
TGTGCCACCAGCAGGGATAGCGCAGTCACTGAGCAGTACTTC CATSRDSAVTEQYF . TRBV15 . TRBJ2-7
TGTGCCAGCAGTGAGCAGACAGGGATGACGGATGGCTACACCTTC CASSEQTGMTDGYTF . TRBV2 TRBD1 TRBJ1-2
TGCGCCAGCAGCCCCTTCGGGGACTACTATGGCTACACCTTC CASSPFGDYYGYTF . TRBV5-1 . TRBJ1-2
TGTGCCAGCAGTGCGATGGACAGGCGCACTGAAGCTTTCTTT CASSAMDRRTEAFF . TRBV6-5 TRBD1 TRBJ1-1
TGTGCCTGGAGCGCCGGCACAGGGGGTCAGCCCCAGCATTTT CAWSAGTGGQPQHF . TRBV30 TRBD1 TRBJ1-5
TGTGCCACCAGCATCGGACGTGGGACTCACACAGATACGCAGTATTTT CATSIGRGTHTDTQYF . TRBV15 . TRBJ2-3
TGTGCCAGCAGCTCCGGGACAGGGCAGTCCTACAATGAGCAGTTCTTC CASSSGTGQSYNEQFF . TRBV5-4 TRBD1 TRBJ2-1
TGTGCCAGCAGCTTTACTAGCGGGTACACCGGGGAGCTGTTTTTT CASSFTSGYTGELFF . TRBV7-2 TRBD2 TRBJ2-2
TGTGCCAGCAGCTCTGGCGTGGACAGGCGCACAGATACGCAGTATTTT CASSSGVDRRTDTQYF . TRBV5-4 TRBD1 TRBJ2-3
TGTGCCAGCAGCACAGGGAGGGGTATAGACTACGAGCAGTACTTC CASSTGRGIDYEQYF . TRBV7-2 . TRBJ2-7
TGTGCCAGCAGCCAGACAGGGTCCACCGGGGAGCTGTTTTTT CASSQTGSTGELFF . TRBV7-3 TRBD1 TRBJ2-2
TGTGCCAGCAGCTTGGGGATCCAGGGGGCGGGTACTGAAGCTTTCTTT CASSLGIQGAGTEAFF . TRBV5-4 TRBD1 TRBJ1-1
TGCGCCAGCAGCCAAGACGAGGGAACGGCCTACGAGCAGTACTTC CASSQDEGTAYEQYF . TRBV4-3 . TRBJ2-7
TGTGCCAGCAGCCAGACTAGCGGCGGTAACAATGAGCAGTTCTTC CASSQTSGGNNEQFF . TRBV4-2 TRBD2 TRBJ2-1
TGTGCCTGGAGTCGGACAGGGAAGGACGAGCAGTACTTC CAWSRTGKDEQYF . TRBV30 TRBD1 TRBJ2-7
TGTGCCAGCAGTTTTCCGGGACAGAACTTCCAGCATTCACCCCTCCACTTT CASSFPGQNFQHSPLHF . TRBV5-4 TRBD1 TRBJ1-6
TGTGCCAGCTCACCGGGACAGGCTGAAGCTTTCTTT CASSPGQAEAFF . TRBV18 TRBD1 TRBJ1-1
TGTGCCAGCAGCCGGGGGAGCGGGGGGATGCAAGAGACCCAGTACTTC CASSRGSGGMQETQYF . TRBV5-4 TRBD2 TRBJ2-5
TGCGCCAGCAGCGGGACTAGCGGGGACTACGAGCAGTACTTC CASSGTSGDYEQYF once TRBV5-1 TRBD2 TRBJ2-7
TGCGCCAGCAGCCAGGACTACTTACTAGCGGGAGCTAGCACAGATACGCAGTATTTT CASSQDYLLAGASTDTQYF . TRBV4-3 TRBD2 TRBJ2-3